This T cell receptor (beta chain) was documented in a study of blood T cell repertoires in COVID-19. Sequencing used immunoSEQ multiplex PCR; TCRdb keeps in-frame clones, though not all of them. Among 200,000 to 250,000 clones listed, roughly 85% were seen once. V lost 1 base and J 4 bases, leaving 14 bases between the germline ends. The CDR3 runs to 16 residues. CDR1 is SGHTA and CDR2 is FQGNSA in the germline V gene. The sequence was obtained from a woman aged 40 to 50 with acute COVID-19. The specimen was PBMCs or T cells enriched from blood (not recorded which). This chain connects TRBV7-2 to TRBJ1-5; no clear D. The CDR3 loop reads CASSLGAGILNQPQHF. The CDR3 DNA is TGTGCCAGCAGCTTAGGGGCCGGGATCTTAAATCAGCCCCAGCATTTT. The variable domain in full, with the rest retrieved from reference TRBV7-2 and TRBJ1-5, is GAGVSQSPSNKVTEKGKDVELRCDPISGHTALYWYRQSLGQGLEFLIYFQGNSAPDKSGLPSDRFSAERTGGSVSTLTIQRTQQEDSAVYLCASSLGAGILNQPQHFGDGTRLSIL.